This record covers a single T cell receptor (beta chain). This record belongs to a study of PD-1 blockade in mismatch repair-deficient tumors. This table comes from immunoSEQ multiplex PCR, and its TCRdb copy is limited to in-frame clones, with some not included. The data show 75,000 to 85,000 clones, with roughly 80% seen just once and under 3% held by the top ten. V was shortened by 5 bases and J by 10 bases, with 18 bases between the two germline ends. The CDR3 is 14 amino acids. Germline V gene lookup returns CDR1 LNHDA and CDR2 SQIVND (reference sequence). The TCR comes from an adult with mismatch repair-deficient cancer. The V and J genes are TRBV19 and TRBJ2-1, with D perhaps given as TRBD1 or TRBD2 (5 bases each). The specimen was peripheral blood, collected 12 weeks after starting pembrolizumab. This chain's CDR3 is CASSPGTRFGEQFF. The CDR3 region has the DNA TGTGCCAGTAGTCCCGGGACCCGTTTCGGAGAGCAGTTCTTC. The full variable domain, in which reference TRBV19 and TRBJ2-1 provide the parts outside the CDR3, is DGGITQSPKYLFRKEGQNVTLSCEQNLNHDAMYWYRQDPGQGLRLIYYSQIVNDFQKGDIAEGYSVSREKKESFPLTVTSAQKNPTAFYLCASSPGTRFGEQFFGPGTRLTVL.